Listed here are 10 T cell receptor beta chains from one sample, sequenced in a study of regulatory T cells in long-lasting Graves disease. Through Arm-PCR of CDR3 regions and iRepertoire HTBI primers, TCR beta libraries were built. A single record per CDR3 protein comes from TCRdb applying MiXCR to the multiplex PCR reads. Here the sample spans fewer than 400,000 distinct CDR3 sequences, 15% to 20% being singletons. The sample's time point: newly diagnosed GD, antithyroid drugs for less than 3 months. TCR sequences were obtained from RNA taken from PBMCs. The specimen was peripheral blood mononuclear cells (PBMCs), collected at new diagnosis, from a patient treated with antithyroid drugs. These TCRs come from a female donor with Graves disease.

This clonotype was seen a handful of times. This rearrangement joins TRBV6-2 or TRBV6-3 to TRBJ2-3; D perhaps matches TRBD1 (5 bases). V lost 5 bases to trimming and J lost 2 bases, with 14 bases between them. Germline loops: CDR1 MNHEY, CDR2 SVGEGT. The CDR3 spans 15 residues. DNA of the CDR3: TGTGCCAGCAGTGAAGCTACAGGCTTCACAGATACGCAGTATTTT. Its protein is CASSEATGFTDTQYF.

The rearrangement uses TRBV3-1 and TRBJ2-7; a possible D gene is TRBD2 (5 bases). Trimming cost V 3 bases and J 5 bases, with 14 bases left between them. CDR1 is LGHDT, CDR2 YNNKEL, per germline (reference sequence). CDR3 length equals 14 residues. In DNA, the CDR3 is TGTGCCAGCAGCCAGGCAACTAGAATCCACGAGCAGTACTTC. Its translation: CASSQATRIHEQYF.

This clonotype was seen repeatedly, ten times or more. The V gene is TRBV30, the J gene TRBJ2-7; D call uncertain. The CDR3 covers 13 residues. The V gene's germline CDR1 is GTSNPN and CDR2 SVGIG (reference sequence). Trimming cost V 1 base and J 1 base, with 8 bases left between them. The CDR3 DNA is TGTGCCTGGAGTGGGGCAGGATCCTACGAGCAGTACTTC. It encodes CAWSGAGSYEQYF.

This clonotype was seen ten or more times. The chain combines TRBV6-2 or TRBV6-3 with TRBJ1-6; weak D call: TRBD1 (5 bases). Between the trimmed V and J ends, which lost 6 bases and 5 bases, there was a span of 8 bases. CDR1 is MNHEY, CDR2 SVGEGT, per germline. There are 13 residues in the CDR3. In DNA, the CDR3 is TGTGCCAGCAGGGACACTAATAATTCACCCCTCCACTTT. Translated, it gives CASRDTNNSPLHF.

This clonotype was detected only a few times. The chain carries TRBV5-1 and TRBJ2-7; the D gene could be TRBD1 or TRBD2 (5 bases each). With 4 bases removed from V and 5 bases from J, the gap between germline ends came to 16 bases. CDR3 length equals 14 residues. CDR1 is SGHRS and CDR2 is YFSETQ in the germline V gene. The CDR3 loop reads CASSQGPAGHEQYF. DNA for the CDR3: TGCGCCAGCAGCCAGGGACCCGCTGGCCACGAGCAGTACTTC.

This clonotype was observed at least ten times. This sequence joins TRBV6-5 and TRBJ2-7, with D unclear. Trimming pared 0 bases from V and 2 bases from J, leaving 8 bases between. The length of the CDR3 is 14 residues. The germline V gene has CDR1 MNHEY and CDR2 SVGAGI. The CDR3 is CASSYSRQAYEQYF. The CDR3 nucleotides read TGTGCCAGCAGTTACTCTAGGCAGGCCTACGAGCAGTACTTC.

In its sample, this clonotype was seen many times. This chain joins TRBV12-3 or TRBV12-4 and TRBJ1-5; possible D gene TRBD1, 6 bases. The CDR3 sequence is 18 residues long. V dropped 6 bases and J dropped 0 bases, with 21 bases sitting between them. The CDR3, as DNA: TGTGCCAGCAGCCCGACAGGAGGACACCTTTATAGCAATCAGCCCCAGCATTTT. Translation gives CASSPTGGHLYSNQPQHF.

Points on this clonotype: A read error may be the cause here, since a much bigger clone is one base away. The chain carries TRBV29-1 and TRBJ2-1; D is undetermined. Between the trimmed V and J ends, which lost 5 bases and 3 bases, there was a span of 11 bases. Germline V gives CDR1 SQVTM, CDR2 ANQGSEA. The CDR3 runs 13 residues. CDR3 amino acids: CSVFDAGYNEQFF. The CDR3 DNA is TGCAGCGTTTTTGACGCCGGCTACAATGAGCAGTTCTTC.

This clonotype has at least ten counts. This chain uses TRBV24-1 with TRBJ2-2, with 10 positions matching TRBD2. V gave up 3 bases and J gave up 0 bases; unmatched junction bases: 6. The CDR3 has 18 residues. Germline V gene data show CDR1 as KGHDR and CDR2 as SFDVKD. DNA of the CDR3: TGTGCCACCAGTGATCCCATAGCGGGAGGCTCGAACACCGGGGAGCTGTTTTTT. As protein: CATSDPIAGGSNTGELFF.

This clonotype was picked up many times. This sequence joins TRBV13 and TRBJ2-5; the D is unclear. Germline V gene lookup returns CDR1 PRHDT and CDR2 FYEKMQ (reference sequence). V was cut by 5 bases and J by 5 bases, with 15 bases left in between. The length of the CDR3 is 14 residues. The CDR3 is CASSETRRRETQYF. Written as DNA, the CDR3 is TGTGCCAGCAGCGAAACAAGGAGAAGGGAGACCCAGTACTTC.